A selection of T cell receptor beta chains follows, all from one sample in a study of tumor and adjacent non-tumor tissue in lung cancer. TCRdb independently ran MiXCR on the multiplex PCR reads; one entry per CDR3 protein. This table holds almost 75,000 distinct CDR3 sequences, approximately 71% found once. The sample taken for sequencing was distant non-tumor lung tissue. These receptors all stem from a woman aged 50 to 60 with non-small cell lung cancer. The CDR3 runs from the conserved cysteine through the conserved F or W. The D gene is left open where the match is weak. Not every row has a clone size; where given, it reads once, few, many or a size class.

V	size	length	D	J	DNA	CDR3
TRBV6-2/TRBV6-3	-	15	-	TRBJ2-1	TGTGCCAGCAGGCGCACATGGGGATCGTACAATGAGCAGTTCTTC	CASRRTWGSYNEQFF
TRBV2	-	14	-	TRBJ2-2	TGTGCCAGCACATTTGTTGCCGGGACCGGGGAGCTGTTTTTT	CASTFVAGTGELFF
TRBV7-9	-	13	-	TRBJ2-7	TGTGCCAGCAGCTTGGGCTGGGGCTACGAGCAGTACTTC	CASSLGWGYEQYF
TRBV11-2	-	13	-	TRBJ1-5	TGTGCCAACAGCTTAGATCGGAAGCAGCCCCAGCATTTT	CANSLDRKQPQHF
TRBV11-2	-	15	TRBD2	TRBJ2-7	TGTGCCAGCAGCCCTTGGGCTAGCGGTTTCTACGAACAGCACTTC	CASSPWASGFYEQHF
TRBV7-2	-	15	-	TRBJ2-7	TGTGCCAGCAGCTTGGCGCTTAGCGTGGCATACGAGCAGTACTTC	CASSLALSVAYEQYF
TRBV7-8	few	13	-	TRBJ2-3	TGTGCCAGCAGCTTAGTAGGGATCGGAGCGCAGTATTTT	CASSLVGIGAQYF
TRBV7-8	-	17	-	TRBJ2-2	TGTGCCAGCAGCTTATTCGGGCCGGCAGGATCTACCGGGGAGCTGTTTTTT	CASSLFGPAGSTGELFF
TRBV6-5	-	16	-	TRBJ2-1	TGTGCCAGCAGTTCAAGCTGGAATGGTTCCTACAATGAGCAGTTCTTC	CASSSSWNGSYNEQFF
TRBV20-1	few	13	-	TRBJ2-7	TGCAGTGCTACCAGCACACACTCCCACGAGCAGTACTTC	CSATSTHSHEQYF
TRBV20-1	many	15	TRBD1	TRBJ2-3	TGCAGTGCTCCAAACAGGGGGTTTGGAACAGATACGCAGTATTTT	CSAPNRGFGTDTQYF
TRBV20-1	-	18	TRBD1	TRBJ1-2	TGCAGTGCTAGAGTTTATCGGACAGGTGGGGCTGTTCTCTATGGCTACACCTTC	CSARVYRTGGAVLYGYTF
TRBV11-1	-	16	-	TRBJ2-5	TGTGCCGGCAGCTTATACTCCAGGGGAAAGCAAGAGACCCAGTACTTC	CAGSLYSRGKQETQYF
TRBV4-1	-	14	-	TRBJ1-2	TGCGCCAGCAGCCACGAAGGAGAGGGCCTTGGCCACACCTTC	CASSHEGEGLGHTF
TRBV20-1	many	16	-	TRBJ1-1	TGCAGTGCTAGAGGTGGATCCGGGACCCCGAACACTGAAGCTTTCTTT	CSARGGSGTPNTEAFF
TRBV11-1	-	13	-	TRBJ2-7	TGTGCCAATAGCCCTAGGGCATCCTACGAGCAGTACTTC	CANSPRASYEQYF
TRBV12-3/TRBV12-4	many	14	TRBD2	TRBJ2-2	TGTGCCAGCAGTCCTGGACTAGCCACCGGGGAGCTGTTTTTT	CASSPGLATGELFF
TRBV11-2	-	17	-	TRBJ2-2	TGTGTTAGCAGCTTTGGGGCTAGCAGAGTTTCCACCGGGGAGCTGTTTTTT	CVSSFGASRVSTGELFF
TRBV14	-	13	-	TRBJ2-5	TGTGCCAGGAGCAGACGGACCTCAGAGACCCAGTACTTC	CARSRRTSETQYF
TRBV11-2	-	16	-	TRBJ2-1	TGTGCCAGCAGCTCACGCTTATGGGTCTCGCTGGGGGAGCAGTTCTTC	CASSSRLWVSLGEQFF
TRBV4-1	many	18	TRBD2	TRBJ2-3	TGCGCCAGCAGCCAAGATGGGACTAGCGGAACTAGCACAGATACGCAGTATTTT	CASSQDGTSGTSTDTQYF
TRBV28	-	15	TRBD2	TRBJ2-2	TGTGCCAGCAGTCGACTAGCTATCAGTATCAGGGAGCTGTTTTTT	CASSRLAISIRELFF
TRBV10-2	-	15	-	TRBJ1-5	TGCGCCAGCATGGGTGACATAGCTAGCAATCAGCCCCAGCATTTT	CASMGDIASNQPQHF
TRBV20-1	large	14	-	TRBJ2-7	TGCAGTGCCAGCAAGGAGGGAGTGGGATACGAGCAGTACTTC	CSASKEGVGYEQYF
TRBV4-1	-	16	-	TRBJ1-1	TGCGCCAGCTGCCAAGATCTCTACCGGGTCGGCACTGATGCTTTCTTT	CASCQDLYRVGTDAFF
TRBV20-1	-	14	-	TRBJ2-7	TGCAGTGCTAGTATTAGCGCTAACTCAAACGAGCAGTACTTC	CSASISANSNEQYF
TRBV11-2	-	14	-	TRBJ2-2	TGTGCCAGCAGCCCCCTGGTCTTATCCGGGGAGCTGTTTTTT	CASSPLVLSGELFF